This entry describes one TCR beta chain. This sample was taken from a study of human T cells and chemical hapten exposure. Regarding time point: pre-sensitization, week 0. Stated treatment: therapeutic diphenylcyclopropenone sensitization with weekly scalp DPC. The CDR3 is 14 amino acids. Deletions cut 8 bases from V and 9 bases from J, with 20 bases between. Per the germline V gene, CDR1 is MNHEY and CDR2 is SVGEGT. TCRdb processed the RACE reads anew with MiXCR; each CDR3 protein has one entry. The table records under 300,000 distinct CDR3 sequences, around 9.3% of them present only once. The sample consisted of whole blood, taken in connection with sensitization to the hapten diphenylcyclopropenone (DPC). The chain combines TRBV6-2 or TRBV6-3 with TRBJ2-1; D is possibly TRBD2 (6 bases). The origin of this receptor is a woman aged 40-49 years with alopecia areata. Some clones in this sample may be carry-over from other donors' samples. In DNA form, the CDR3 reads TGTGCCAGCCGCCCGGGACTCCCCGGGGGTGAGCAGTTCTTC. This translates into CASRPGLPGGEQFF.